The 23 T cell receptor beta chains in this list originate from one sample, sequenced in a study of T and B cells in COVID-19 patients. Multiplex PCR with BIOMED2 TRB-A/B primer pools amplified TRB rearrangements. From the multiplex PCR reads, TCRdb called clonotypes with MiXCR, one entry per CDR3 protein. The sample shows 20,000 or so distinct CDR3 sequences, around 30% of them seen only once. From blood, 250-500 ng of genomic DNA served as TRB template. Sequencing input: blood. These receptors were obtained from a human donor who had recovered from COVID-19.

On this clonotype itself: This may be a read error, as it is one base from a much larger clone. The V and J genes are TRBV6-5 and TRBJ2-3, with TRBD1 matching 7 bases. The CDR3 runs to 14 residues. Germline CDR1 MNHEY, CDR2 SVGAGI. The V segment lost 5 bases and the J segment 3 bases; nucleotides outside the gene matches: 5. The CDR3 nucleotides are TGTGCCAGCAGTGTCGGACAGGTGACAGATACGCAGTATTTT. Translating gives CASSVGQVTDTQYF.

By share, this clonotype ranks as medium-sized. V is TRBV5-6 and J is TRBJ2-1; 9 bases are shared with TRBD2. CDR1 SGHDT and CDR2 YYEEEE come from the germline V gene. Trimming at V came to 4 bases and at J to 8 bases, leaving 1 base not matched to a gene. The CDR3 has 12 amino acids. The CDR3 region has the DNA TGTGCCAGCAGCGCGGGAGGGGATGAGCAGTTCTTC. As protein: CASSAGGDEQFF.

The chain employs TRBV12-3 or TRBV12-4 and TRBJ1-1; 7 bases are a match to TRBD1. The CDR3 consists of 14 residues. Trimming cost V 5 bases and J 0 bases; bases outside gene matches: 3. The CDR3 loop is CASSTGTVNTEAFF. For the CDR3, the DNA is TGTGCCAGCAGTACCGGGACAGTGAACACTGAAGCTTTCTTT.

This clonotype showed up many times. The gene calls are TRBV5-5 and TRBJ2-2; D possibly corresponds to TRBD2 (5 bases). Trimming shortened V by 3 bases and J by 4 bases, and 10 bases separated the two germline ends. CDR3 length equals 14 residues. Per germline, CDR1 SGHKS and CDR2 YYEKEE (reference sequence). The DNA for the CDR3 is TGTGCCAGCAGCTCGGGCGGGTTCACCGGGGAGCTGTTTTTT. Its protein is CASSSGGFTGELFF.

This clonotype has at least ten counts. J is TRBJ1-6 and V is TRBV6-5; no clear D gene. The germline CDR1 and CDR2 sequences are MNHEY and SVGAGI. The CDR3 has 14 amino acids. Trimming left V 2 bases short and J 5 bases short, with 7 bases between. CDR3 sequence (DNA): TGTGCCAGCAGTTACGAAACGAATAATTCACCCCTCCACTTT. Protein: CASSYETNNSPLHF.

This clonotype was seen only a few times. J is TRBJ2-1 and V is TRBV6-5; D is unresolved. V was trimmed by 7 bases and J by 10 bases, leaving 17 bases between them. The CDR3 loop spans 13 amino acids. Germline assignment: CDR1 MNHEY and CDR2 SVGAGI. The CDR3 sequence is CASTPSSNGEQFF. In DNA, the CDR3 is TGTGCCAGCACCCCCAGTAGCAACGGGGAGCAGTTCTTC.

The chain couples TRBV5-1 to TRBJ2-3; weak D call: TRBD2 (6 bases). The length of the CDR3 is 16 residues. V lost 4 bases to trimming and J lost 0 bases, with 15 bases between them. Germline-derived CDR1 and CDR2 are SGHRS and YFSETQ. The CDR3 region is CASSLLGRGSTDTQYF. DNA for the CDR3: TGCGCCAGCAGCCTTTTAGGACGGGGGAGCACAGATACGCAGTATTTT.

The CDR3 loop is CASSFQGARDEQFF. The CDR3 DNA follows: TGTGCCAGCAGCTTTCAGGGGGCGCGAGATGAGCAGTTCTTC. V usage is TRBV5-5 and J usage is TRBJ2-1; TRBD1 agrees at 8 bases. With V trimmed by 2 bases and J by 8 bases, 6 bases remained unmatched. This CDR3 comprises 14 residues. Germline CDR1 reads SGHKS; CDR2 reads YYEKEE (reference sequence).

With regard to this clonotype: It may be a read error: a sequence one base away is much more abundant. It is likely a read error, because the conserved phenylalanine at the end of the CDR3 is missing. The chain joins TRBV5-4 to TRBJ2-7; possible D gene TRBD2, 6 bases. The CDR3 extends over 14 amino acids. V was shortened by 4 bases and J by 7 bases, with 18 bases between the two germline ends. The V gene's germline CDR1 is SGHNT and CDR2 YYREEE (reference sequence). The CDR3 loop reads CASSPVTRTGEQYL. For the CDR3, the DNA is TGTGCCAGCAGCCCCGTGACTAGAACGGGTGAGCAGTACCTC.

This clonotype was counted many times. This rearrangement joins TRBV30 to TRBJ2-1; TRBD2 matches 10 bases. J was trimmed by 3 bases and V by 1 base; bases with no gene match: 6. Germline-derived CDR1 and CDR2 are GTSNPN and SVGIG (reference sequence). The CDR3 contains 16 residues. CDR3 bases: TGTGCCTGGAGTGCCCGTCTAGCGGGGGTCTACAATGAGCAGTTCTTC. Encoded protein: CAWSARLAGVYNEQFF.

About this clonotype itself: One base away lies a much larger clone, so this may be a sequencing read error. Lacking the conserved final phenylalanine or tryptophan, this CDR3 likely reflects a read error. The rearrangement joins TRBV5-4 to TRBJ2-5; D is possibly TRBD2 (7 bases). Trimming shortened V by 0 bases and J by 6 bases, and 12 bases separated the two germline ends. The germline V gene has CDR1 SGHNT and CDR2 YYREEE (reference sequence). CDR3 length: 14 amino acids. Here the CDR3 reads CASSLAGGPKTQYY. CDR3 DNA sequence: TGTGCCAGCAGCTTGGCCGGGGGGCCAAAGACCCAGTACTAC.

This clonotype was recorded a few times. The rearrangement links TRBV27 to TRBJ2-5; D unclear. V lost 2 bases to trimming and J lost 3 bases, with 7 bases between them. CDR3 length: 13 residues. Germline loops: CDR1 MNHEY, CDR2 SMNVEV (reference sequence). The CDR3 DNA reads TGTGCCAGCAGTTTAGTTAGGGAAGAGACCCAGTACTTC. Its protein product is CASSLVREETQYF.

The rearrangement uses TRBV5-1 and TRBJ1-2; D is undetermined. The V gene's germline CDR1 is SGHRS and CDR2 YFSETQ. The CDR3 runs 12 residues. V lost 1 base, J lost 8 bases, and 9 bases lay in between. Here the CDR3 DNA reads TGCGCCAGCAGCTTGTCCCAGTACGGCTACACCTTC. It yields the protein CASSLSQYGYTF.

In its sample, this clonotype was seen many times. The chain couples TRBV18 to TRBJ2-5; the match to TRBD2 covers 7 bases. The CDR3 extends over 13 amino acids. Unmatched junction bases numbered 4, after V lost 4 bases and J lost 5 bases. The V gene's germline CDR1 is KGHSH and CDR2 LQKENI. CDR3 region: CASSRGGVETQYF. Written as DNA, the CDR3 is TGTGCCAGCTCACGGGGGGGAGTTGAGACCCAGTACTTC.

The chain is built from TRBV11-1 and TRBJ2-1; 8 nucleotides agree with TRBD1. The V and J ends lost 3 bases and 5 bases, in that order; junction bases with no gene match: 6. Looked up from germline, CDR1 is SGHAT and CDR2 is FQDESV (reference sequence). The CDR3 has 15 amino acids. This CDR3 is CASSFGTGPNNEQFF. In DNA, the CDR3 is TGTGCCAGCAGCTTTGGGACAGGCCCCAACAATGAGCAGTTCTTC.

This CDR3 reads CASGLADRGYF. The CDR3 DNA is TGTGCTAGTGGTTTGGCTGACAGGGGGTACTTC. The chain recombines TRBV12-3 or TRBV12-4 with TRBJ2-5, with 8 bases lining up with TRBD1. The CDR3 totals 11 residues.

By share of the sample, this clonotype is medium-sized (0.01 to 0.1%). The V gene is TRBV27, the J gene TRBJ2-2, with a tentative D call TRBD1 (6 bases). The CDR3 totals 18 residues. The germline V gene has CDR1 MNHEY and CDR2 SMNVEV (reference sequence). Trimming shortened V by 6 bases and J by 2 bases, and 22 bases separated the two germline ends. CDR3 sequence: CASRVGAGGTRNTGELFF. The CDR3 region has the DNA TGTGCCAGCAGAGTGGGGGCGGGTGGCACGCGCAACACCGGGGAGCTGTTTTTT.

The chain joins TRBV7-6 to TRBJ2-1; D perhaps matches TRBD2 (6 bases). Germline V gene lookup returns CDR1 SGHVS and CDR2 FNYEAQ. The CDR3 runs 15 residues. V dropped 1 base and J dropped 4 bases, with 11 bases sitting between them. CDR3 nucleotides: TGTGCCAGCAGCTTAGGGCGGGACCGGTACAATGAGCAGTTCTTC. Its translation: CASSLGRDRYNEQFF. The complete variable domain, with remaining parts taken from reference TRBV7-6 and TRBJ2-1, reads GAGVSQSPRYKVTKRGQDVALRCDPISGHVSLYWYRQALGQGPEFLTYFNYEAQQDKSGLPNDRFSAERPEGSISTLTIQRTEQRDSAMYRCASSLGRDRYNEQFFGPGTRLTVL.

Points on this clonotype: As the CDR3 is not closed by the conserved phenylalanine or tryptophan, this likely results from a read error. The V gene is TRBV10-3, the J gene TRBJ2-7, with D possibly TRBD1 on 6 matching bases. The CDR3 is made up of 12 amino acids. V was shortened by 10 bases and J by 4 bases, with 14 bases between the two germline ends. CDR1 is ENHRY and CDR2 is SYGVKD in the germline V gene. The CDR3 region is CATGTQSYEQYL. CDR3 coding DNA: TGTGCCACCGGGACACAATCATACGAGCAGTACCTC.

Note on this clonotype: A much larger clone differs from this one at a single base, so this may be a read error. J is TRBJ1-4 and V is TRBV30; 7 bases are a match to TRBD1. The CDR3 length is 13 residues. Germline CDR1 GTSNPN, CDR2 SVGIG (reference sequence). DNA for the CDR3: TGTGCCGCAAACAGGGGAGGCAATGGAAAACTGTTTTTT. Its protein is CAANRGGNGKLFF.

This clonotype was detected only a few times. V and J are TRBV18 and TRBJ2-1; tentatively, D is TRBD1 (6 bases). Trimming shortened V by 4 bases and J by 8 bases, and 27 bases separated the two germline ends. There are 18 residues in the CDR3. CDR1 is KGHSH, CDR2 LQKENI, per germline. CDR3 protein: CASSLYPPGTPLGDEQFF. The DNA for the CDR3 is TGTGCCAGCTCACTATATCCCCCGGGGACACCCCTAGGTGATGAGCAGTTCTTC.

The V and J genes are TRBV27 and TRBJ2-7; 8 positions agree with TRBD2. Trimming took 2 bases from V and 2 from J; bases not matched to a gene: 8. Germline-derived CDR1 and CDR2 are MNHEY and SMNVEV (reference sequence). This CDR3 spans 16 amino acids. In nucleotides, the CDR3 is TGTGCCAGCAGTTTAGCTTTCACTAGCGGAACCTACGAGCAGTACTTC. Encoded protein: CASSLAFTSGTYEQYF.

By share, this clonotype counts as medium-sized. The chain recombines TRBV29-1 with TRBJ2-3, with 11 bases identical to TRBD1. J gave up 3 bases and V 4 bases, and 9 bases lay outside the gene matches. The germline V gene encodes CDR1 SQVTM and CDR2 ANQGSEA. The length of the CDR3 is 16 residues. The CDR3 DNA is TGCAGCGTTGGGGGGCCCAGGGACAGGGGGACAGATACGCAGTATTTT. As protein: CSVGGPRDRGTDTQYF.